At least ten counts were recorded for the clone carrying this TCR beta chain. This record comes from a study of CD8 T cells in ankylosing spondylitis. TCRdb re-analysed the 5' RACE reads in MiXCR, keeping a single row per CDR3 protein. The sample comprises under 55,000 distinct CDR3 sequences, roughly 7.4% of which are singletons, and 7.5% to 10% rests with the top ten. CDR1 and CDR2 from the germline V gene are SGHRS and YFSETQ. Trimming removed 0 bases at V and 0 bases at J, with 11 bases between. This CDR3 is built from 16 residues. The TCR sequence derives from a female donor with ankylosing spondylitis or in good health (not recorded which). The sequenced sample was blood, either unsorted or a sorted T cell fraction (not recorded which). V gene TRBV5-1 combines with J gene TRBJ2-3, with unresolved D. The CDR3 bases are TGCGCCAGCAGCTTGGGTGTGGCAGTTAGCACAGATACGCAGTATTTT. Protein product: CASSLGVAVSTDTQYF.